This paragraph covers one T cell receptor (beta chain) sequence. What it binds is not known. The data are from a study of T cells after yellow fever vaccination. Background on the study: Where fractions had low cell numbers, libraries were prepared from them with the SMART-Seq v4 Ultra Low Input RNA kit. Study-wide findings and caveats: Reappearance after the booster was seen for most primary-vaccination clones, at 96% CD4 and around 90% CD8.

The 5'RACE template-switching step produced TCR cDNA and added a universal primer site and UMIs. TCRdb reanalysed the 5' RACE reads using MiXCR and keeps one entry per CDR3 protein. The data hold a few hundred thousand distinct CDR3 sequences, with roughly a sixth observed a single time. The sequenced sample was PBMCs, obtained before the yellow fever booster vaccination. The clonotype was recovered from a man between 18 and 29 years old who received the YFV17D yellow fever vaccine.

The CDR3, as DNA: TGTGCCACCCAACCTGGAGATGGCTACACCTTC. Translating it yields CATQPGDGYTF. The rearrangement links TRBV24-1 to TRBJ1-2; D ambiguous. With 9 bases removed from V and 6 bases from J, the gap between germline ends came to 10 bases. CDR3 size: 11 residues. CDR1 and CDR2 (germline): KGHDR, SFDVKD.